Given below is one T cell receptor beta chain in context. Germline CDR1 is SGHAT and CDR2 is FQNNGV. V was pared by 3 bases and J by 6 bases, with 17 bases between. The CDR3 contains 15 residues. This sample was included in a study of T-cell reconstitution after alpha-beta-depleted transplantation in children. It was with unique molecular identifiers that the TCRbeta library was prepared. Via MiXCR, TCRdb re-called the PCR reads, giving one row per CDR3 protein. In the table there are about 350,000 distinct CDR3 sequences, roughly 13% of which are singletons. The receptor was isolated from a human donor who donated a stem cell graft to a child with Fanconi anemia. The V gene is TRBV11-2, the J gene TRBJ1-2, with D hard to call. The input for sequencing was PBMCs, taken from the stem cell graft. The CDR3, as DNA: TGTGCCAGCAGCTTTAATGCTGAGGGATCAAATGGCTACACCTTC. Translated: CASSFNAEGSNGYTF.